This is a list of T cell receptor beta chains from one sample in a study of blood T cell repertoires in COVID-19. Sequencing was performed with immunoSEQ multiplex PCR; in TCRdb, only in-frame clones are kept and a portion is missing. Of fewer than 350,000 clones listed, roughly 90% are singletons. The sequenced material came from PBMCs or T cells enriched from blood (not recorded which). The receptors here all came from a woman aged 18-35 years with acute COVID-19. Both conserved end residues are trimmed from each CDR3. The order of the fields is V gene, J gene, CDR3 protein.

V: TRBV19; J: TRBJ2-7; CDR3: ASIDGDSYEQY
V: TRBV18; J: TRBJ1-1; CDR3: ASSPGRNTEAF
V: TRBV19; J: TRBJ1-1; CDR3: ASSITGNTEAF
V: TRBV11-2; J: TRBJ2-7; CDR3: ASSLDEGLFVEQY
V: TRBV7-2; J: TRBJ2-1; CDR3: ASSSPTSGRGSYNEQF
V: TRBV7-8; J: TRBJ1-2; CDR3: ASSLTRLAGTGTYGYT
V: TRBV7-6; J: TRBJ1-1; CDR3: ASSLGSLPNTEAF
V: TRBV9; J: TRBJ2-1; CDR3: ASSVTPSPSNEQF
V: TRBV29-1; J: TRBJ2-3; CDR3: SVELSGRTDTQY
V: TRBV30; J: TRBJ1-6; CDR3: AWSGSRGGSSPLH
V: TRBV7-3; J: TRBJ2-6; CDR3: ASSLGQGVPYSGANVLT
V: TRBV6-4; J: TRBJ2-7; CDR3: ASSPVPYPPEQY
V: TRBV2; J: TRBJ1-5; CDR3: ASSLLRGSNQPQH
V: TRBV18; J: TRBJ2-5; CDR3: ASSPRSVAGETQY
V: TRBV29-1; J: TRBJ1-4; CDR3: SVDGPGQGSNEKLF
V: TRBV24-1; J: TRBJ1-4; CDR3: ATSDWTGVRKLF
V: TRBV19; J: TRBJ2-2; CDR3: ASTKEVAGGTGELF
V: TRBV6-5; J: TRBJ2-1; CDR3: ASSYGWDRGWNEQF
V: TRBV18; J: TRBJ2-1; CDR3: ASSPGQGAYNEQF
V: TRBV11-1; J: TRBJ2-2; CDR3: ASSPGERRELF
V: TRBV9; J: TRBJ1-3; CDR3: ASSVGDRLSGNTIY
V: TRBV27; J: TRBJ1-6; CDR3: ASSPRQLTYNSPLH
V: TRBV4-3; J: TRBJ2-1; CDR3: ASRLAGDNEQF
V: TRBV6-2/TRBV6-3; J: TRBJ1-5; CDR3: ASSYGLQPQH
V: TRBV19; J: TRBJ2-7; CDR3: ASSIQSDTYEQY
V: TRBV7-2; J: TRBJ1-3; CDR3: ASSWDRGEVTIY
V: TRBV11-3; J: TRBJ2-1; CDR3: ASSSSGAYNEQF
V: TRBV10-3; J: TRBJ2-1; CDR3: AISEFSGAYNEQF
V: TRBV18; J: TRBJ1-4; CDR3: ASSPGTTGGFEKLF
V: TRBV18; J: TRBJ1-1; CDR3: ASSPGQNTEAF
V: TRBV13; J: TRBJ2-1; CDR3: ASSPRLAGVEQF
V: TRBV7-2; J: TRBJ2-7; CDR3: ASSLGVAGGREQY
V: TRBV27; J: TRBJ2-7; CDR3: ASRPLGQGDEQY
V: TRBV18; J: TRBJ1-2; CDR3: ASSQDRNYGYT
V: TRBV3-1/TRBV3-2; J: TRBJ2-7; CDR3: ASSQEGLAGEQY